These 21 T cell receptor beta chains were sequenced from one sample in a study of glioma-infiltrating T cells. Amplification of TCR alpha and beta CDR3 regions from RNA used iRepertoire nested multiplex PCR. TCRdb recomputed calls from the multiplex PCR reads with MiXCR, one row per CDR3 protein. The sample includes 170,000 or so distinct CDR3 sequences, under 55% of them seen just once. Material: glioma tissue, nonneoplastic brain tissue, or PBMCs (not recorded which). These receptors came from a human donor with low-grade glioma or glioblastoma, undergoing nonglioma brain surgery, or in good health (not recorded which).

Notes on this clonotype: A much larger clone differs by one base, so this may be a read error. This chain uses TRBV20-1 with TRBJ2-7; no clear D. V was shortened by 4 bases and J by 5 bases, with 18 bases between the two germline ends. The CDR3 is made up of 14 amino acids. Germline V lookup: CDR1 DFQATT, CDR2 SNEGSKA (reference sequence). CDR3 nucleotide sequence: TGCAGTGCTACCTCTGGTAGAGGAATGCACGAGCAGTACTTC. Translating it yields CSATSGRGMHEQYF.

The genes are TRBV7-9 and TRBJ2-7; D is possibly TRBD1 (6 bases). CDR3 length equals 13 residues. Trimming stripped 6 bases from V and 6 bases from J, with 15 bases between. Germline V gene data show CDR1 as SEHNR and CDR2 as FQNEAQ (reference sequence). In DNA form, the CDR3 reads TGTGCCAGCAGTAACAGTGCCAGGGGCGAGCAGTACTTC. This encodes CASSNSARGEQYF.

This rearrangement joins TRBV5-4 to TRBJ1-1; D gene uncertain. Trimming cost V 0 bases and J 0 bases, with 12 bases left between them. CDR1 and CDR2 (germline): SGHNT, YYREEE (reference sequence). The CDR3 has 16 residues. In DNA, the CDR3 is TGTGCCAGCAGCTTGGCTATAACGGGGTTGAACACTGAAGCTTTCTTT. It is translated as CASSLAITGLNTEAFF.

The chain uses TRBV5-4 and TRBJ2-1; 12 positions agree with TRBD1. The V and J ends lost 0 bases and 7 bases, in that order; junction bases with no gene match: 5. CDR1 and CDR2 from the germline V gene are SGHNT and YYREEE (reference sequence). This CDR3 contains 16 residues. DNA of the CDR3: TGTGCCAGCAGCTTGGAGGGACAGGGGGCTTTGAATGAGCAGTTCTTC. This encodes CASSLEGQGALNEQFF.

This clonotype was counted ten times or more. The V and J genes are TRBV6-1 and TRBJ1-5, with 7 bases fitting TRBD1. CDR3 size: 19 residues. Losses at the gene ends were 8 bases for V and 6 bases for J; bases not matched to a gene: 25. Germline CDR1 and CDR2: MNHNS and SASEGT. The CDR3: CASSHPSTGTAPGVQPQHF. The CDR3, as DNA: TGTGCCAGCTCGCACCCAAGCACCGGGACAGCTCCCGGGGTTCAGCCCCAGCATTTT.

The table lists this clonotype with many counts. This rearrangement joins TRBV28 to TRBJ2-7, with D maybe TRBD1 (6 bases). The CDR3 sequence is 12 residues long. V was clipped by 3 bases and J by 3 bases, with 6 bases between them. The germline V gene has CDR1 MDHEN and CDR2 SYDVKM. The CDR3 reads CASSLDSYEQYF. Written as DNA, the CDR3 is TGTGCCAGCAGTTTGGACAGCTACGAGCAGTACTTC.

This chain connects TRBV27 to TRBJ2-3, with D possibly being TRBD2 (5 bases). Trimming stripped 5 bases from V and 1 base from J, with 19 bases between. Per the germline V gene, CDR1 is MNHEY and CDR2 is SMNVEV (reference sequence). The CDR3 sequence is 17 residues long. CDR3 bases: TGTGCCAGCAGTGCCTACACGAGGGTGCGCGGCACAGATACGCAGTATTTT. It encodes CASSAYTRVRGTDTQYF.

This clonotype was recorded at least ten times. DNA for the CDR3: TGTGCCAGCAGTCGACAGCAACTTGAGGGCACAGATACGCAGTATTTT. Protein: CASSRQQLEGTDTQYF. The chain has TRBV6-1 and TRBJ2-3, with D perhaps matching TRBD1 (5 bases). CDR1 and CDR2 from the germline V gene are MNHNS and SASEGT. Trimming left V 5 bases short and J 1 base short, with 16 bases between. CDR3 length equals 16 residues.

The chain combines TRBV4-1 with TRBJ1-5; the D gene is possibly TRBD1 (6 bases). The closer fit of TRBJ2-3 to the DNA end suggests the J call may be wrong. This CDR3 is 14 amino acids long. The germline V gene has CDR1 MGHRA and CDR2 YSYEKL. For the CDR3, the DNA is TGCGCCAGCAGCCACTACAGGGACATACAGCCCCAGTATTTT. Its protein is CASSHYRDIQPQYF.

About this clonotype: A much larger clone sits a single nucleotide away, making a read error possible. The chain employs TRBV2 and TRBJ2-7; no reliable D call. V dropped 7 bases and J dropped 6 bases, with 19 bases sitting between them. This CDR3 is 14 amino acids long. From germline, CDR1 is SNHLY and CDR2 FYNNEI. The CDR3 is CASTMDAPDSEQYF. CDR3 nucleotide sequence: TGTGCCAGCACCATGGACGCACCCGACTCCGAGCAGTACTTC.

This clonotype showed up many times. This sequence joins TRBV6-2 or TRBV6-3 and TRBJ2-7; 7 bases are shared with TRBD2. CDR1 MNHEY and CDR2 SVGEGT come from the germline V gene. This CDR3 comprises 14 residues. The J segment lost 0 bases and the V segment lost 7 bases, leaving 6 bases of the junction unmatched. CDR3 sequence (DNA): TGTGCCAGCATGGATTTAGCGGGCTCCTACGAGCAGTACTTC. Protein: CASMDLAGSYEQYF.

The V gene is TRBV28, the J gene TRBJ2-7; a weak D match, TRBD1 (6 bases). The CDR3 extends over 13 amino acids. V was pared by 9 bases and J by 5 bases, with 17 bases between. CDR1 MDHEN and CDR2 SYDVKM come from the germline V gene. CDR3: CASRPGWDNEQYF. The CDR3 DNA is TGTGCCAGTCGTCCGGGATGGGACAACGAGCAGTACTTC.

This clonotype was found many times. V gene TRBV6-1 combines with J gene TRBJ2-5, with 11 bases lining up with TRBD2. V gave up 8 bases and J gave up 2 bases; unmatched junction bases: 7. Germline loops: CDR1 MNHNS, CDR2 SASEGT. The CDR3 length is 15 residues. CDR3 in DNA: TGTGCCAGCCTTCTCTGGACTAGCGGGCAAGAGACCCAGTACTTC. This sequence encodes CASLLWTSGQETQYF.

This clonotype was observed many times. J is TRBJ2-1 and V is TRBV5-4, with TRBD2 matching 8 bases. The CDR3 contains 14 residues. The junction had 8 bases not matched to a gene; V was cut back by 4 bases and J by 8 bases. Germline loops: CDR1 SGHNT, CDR2 YYREEE (reference sequence). The CDR3 sequence is CASSPVAGRDEQFF. CDR3 bases: TGTGCCAGCAGCCCGGTAGCGGGAAGGGATGAGCAGTTCTTC.

A note on this clonotype: This may come from a read error, since a much larger clone is one base off. V gene TRBV20-1 combines with J gene TRBJ2-2; 9 bases map to TRBD2. In germline, CDR1 is DFQATT, CDR2 SNEGSKA (reference sequence). The CDR3 contains 14 residues. The CDR3 here is CIASTLAGTGELFF. CDR3 coding DNA: TGCATTGCTAGTACCCTAGCGGGGACCGGGGAGCTGTTTTTT.

The DNA of the CDR3 is TGTGCCAGCAGTATTTCCTCTATCAGCGATGAGCAGTTCTTC. Translation gives CASSISSISDEQFF. The chain combines TRBV12-3 or TRBV12-4 with TRBJ2-1; D gene uncertain. Deletions cut 5 bases from V and 8 bases from J, with 16 bases between. The CDR3 is 14 residues long.

Points on this clonotype: Being one base from a much bigger clone, this may be a read error. CDR3 coding DNA: TGTGCCAGCAGCATCAAGACTTCGACCTCTGGAAACACCATATATTTT. Translated: CASSIKTSTSGNTIYF. This rearrangement joins TRBV5-4 to TRBJ1-3, with no clear D. Per the germline V gene, CDR1 is SGHNT and CDR2 is YYREEE (reference sequence). CDR3 length: 16 residues. V dropped 4 bases and J dropped 0 bases, with 14 bases sitting between them.

This clonotype has more than one count but fewer than ten. The J gene is TRBJ2-7, the V gene TRBV28; D ambiguous. This CDR3 has 15 residues. CDR1 is MDHEN and CDR2 is SYDVKM in the germline V gene. Trimming took off 2 bases at V and 0 bases at J, with 11 bases between the two ends. The CDR3 spells CASSLPAAPSYEQYF. The CDR3 DNA follows: TGTGCCAGCAGTTTACCGGCGGCGCCCTCCTACGAGCAGTACTTC. The variable domain in full, completed from reference TRBV28 and TRBJ2-7, reads DVKVTQSSRYLVKRTGEKVFLECVQDMDHENMFWYRQDPGLGLRLIYFSYDVKMKEKGDIPEGYSVSREKKERFSLILESASTNQTSMYLCASSLPAAPSYEQYFGPGTRLTVT.

Notes on this clonotype: A much larger clone differs from this one at a single base, so this may be a read error. V gene TRBV28 combines with J gene TRBJ1-1; the D is unclear. Germline V gene sequence: CDR1 MDHEN, CDR2 SYDVKM. Trimming pared 9 bases from V and 4 bases from J, leaving 15 bases between. This CDR3 spans 13 amino acids. The CDR3 is CASRNRWATEAFF. DNA of the CDR3: TGTGCCAGTAGAAACCGTTGGGCCACTGAAGCTTTCTTT.

This clonotype has ten or more counts. The genes are TRBV28 and TRBJ2-3, with D uncertain. Germline CDR1 MDHEN, CDR2 SYDVKM. CDR3 length equals 16 residues. With 1 base removed from V and 2 bases from J, the gap between germline ends came to 13 bases. Written as DNA, the CDR3 is TGTGCCAGCAGTTTATCTCCCCTGGCACACACAGATACGCAGTATTTT. Its protein is CASSLSPLAHTDTQYF.

This clonotype was detected many times. The chain recombines TRBV7-9 with TRBJ1-6, with a weak D call TRBD1 (6 bases). Germline V lookup: CDR1 SEHNR, CDR2 FQNEAQ (reference sequence). The CDR3 loop spans 16 amino acids. The germline V and J ends were trimmed by 3 bases and 8 bases, with 17 bases remaining between them. CDR3 nucleotide sequence: TGTGCCAGCAGCTTTCGAATCGGACAGTTGGATTCACCCCTCCACTTT. Translation: CASSFRIGQLDSPLHF.